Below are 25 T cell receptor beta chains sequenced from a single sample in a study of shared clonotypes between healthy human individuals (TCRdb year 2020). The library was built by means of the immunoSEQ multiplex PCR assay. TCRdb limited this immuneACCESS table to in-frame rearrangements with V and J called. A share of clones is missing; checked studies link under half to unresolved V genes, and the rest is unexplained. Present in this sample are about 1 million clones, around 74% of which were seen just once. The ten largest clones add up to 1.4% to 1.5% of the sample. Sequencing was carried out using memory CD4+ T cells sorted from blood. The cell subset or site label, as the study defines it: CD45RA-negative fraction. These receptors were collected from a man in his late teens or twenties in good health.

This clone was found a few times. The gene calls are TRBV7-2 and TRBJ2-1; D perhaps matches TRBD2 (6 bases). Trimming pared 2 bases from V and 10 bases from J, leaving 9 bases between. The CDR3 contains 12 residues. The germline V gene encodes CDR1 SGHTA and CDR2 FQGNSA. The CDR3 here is CASSLMREEQFF. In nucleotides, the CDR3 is TGTGCCAGCAGCTTAATGCGGGAAGAGCAGTTCTTC.

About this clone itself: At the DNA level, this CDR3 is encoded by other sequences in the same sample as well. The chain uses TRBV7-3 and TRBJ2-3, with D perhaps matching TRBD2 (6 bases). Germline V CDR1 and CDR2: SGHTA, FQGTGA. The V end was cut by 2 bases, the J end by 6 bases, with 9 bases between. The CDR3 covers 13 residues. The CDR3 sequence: CASSLAGSDTQYF. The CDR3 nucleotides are TGTGCCAGCAGCTTAGCGGGATCGGATACGCAGTATTTT.

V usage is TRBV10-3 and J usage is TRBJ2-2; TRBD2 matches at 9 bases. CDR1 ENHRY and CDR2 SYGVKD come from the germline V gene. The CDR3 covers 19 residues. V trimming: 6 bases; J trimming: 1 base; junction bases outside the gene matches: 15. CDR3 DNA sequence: TGTGCCATCAGCCCCGTGAATAGCGGGGGAATTCTGAACACCGGGGAGCTGTTTTTT. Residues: CAISPVNSGGILNTGELFF.

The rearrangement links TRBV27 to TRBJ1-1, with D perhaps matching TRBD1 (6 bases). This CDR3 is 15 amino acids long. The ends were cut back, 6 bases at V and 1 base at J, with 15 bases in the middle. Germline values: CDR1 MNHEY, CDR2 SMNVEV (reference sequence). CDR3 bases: TGTGCCAGCAGCGACAGGAACTGGGGGAACACTGAAGCTTTCTTT. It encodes CASSDRNWGNTEAFF.

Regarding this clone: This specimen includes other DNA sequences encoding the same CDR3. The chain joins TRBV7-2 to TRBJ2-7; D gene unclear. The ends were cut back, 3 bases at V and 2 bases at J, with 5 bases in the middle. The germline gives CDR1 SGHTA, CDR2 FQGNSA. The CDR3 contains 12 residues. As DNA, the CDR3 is TGTGCCAGCAGCTTGGCTGCCTACGAGCAGTACTTC. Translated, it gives CASSLAAYEQYF.

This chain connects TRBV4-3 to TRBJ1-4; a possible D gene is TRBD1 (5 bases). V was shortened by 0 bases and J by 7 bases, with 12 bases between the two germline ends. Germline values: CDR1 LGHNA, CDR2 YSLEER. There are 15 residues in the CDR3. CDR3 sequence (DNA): TGCGCCAGCAGCCAAGATCTGGGCAGGGTTGAAAAACTGTTTTTT. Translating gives CASSQDLGRVEKLFF.

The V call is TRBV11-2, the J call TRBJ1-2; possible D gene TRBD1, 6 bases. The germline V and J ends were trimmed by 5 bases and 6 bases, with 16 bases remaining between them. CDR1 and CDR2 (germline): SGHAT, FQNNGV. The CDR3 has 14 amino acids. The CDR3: CASSPRPGVNGYTF. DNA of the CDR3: TGTGCCAGCAGCCCGAGGCCAGGGGTTAATGGCTACACCTTC. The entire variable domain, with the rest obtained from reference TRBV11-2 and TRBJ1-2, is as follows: EAGVAQSPRYKIIEKRQSVAFWCNPISGHATLYWYQQILGQGPKLLIQFQNNGVVDDSQLPKDRFSAERLKGVDSTLKIQPAKLEDSAVYLCASSPRPGVNGYTFGSGTRLTVV.

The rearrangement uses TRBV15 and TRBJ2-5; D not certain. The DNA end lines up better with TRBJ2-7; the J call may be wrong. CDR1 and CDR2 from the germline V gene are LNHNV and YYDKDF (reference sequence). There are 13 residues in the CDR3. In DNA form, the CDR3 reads TGTGCCACCAGCAGAGATACGGGCGACGAGCAGTACTTC. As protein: CATSRDTGDEQYF.

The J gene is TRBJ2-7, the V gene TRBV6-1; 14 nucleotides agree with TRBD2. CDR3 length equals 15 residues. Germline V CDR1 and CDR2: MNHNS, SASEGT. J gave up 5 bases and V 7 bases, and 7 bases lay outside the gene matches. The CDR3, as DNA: TGTGCCAGCATTATCGGACTAGCGGGAGGACACGAGCAGTACTTC. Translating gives CASIIGLAGGHEQYF.

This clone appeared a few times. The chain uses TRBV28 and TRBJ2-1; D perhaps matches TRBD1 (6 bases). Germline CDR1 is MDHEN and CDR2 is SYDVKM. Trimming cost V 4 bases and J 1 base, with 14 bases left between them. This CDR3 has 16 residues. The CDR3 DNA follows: TGTGCCAGCAGTTCTAGTCAGGGGAATTCCTACAATGAGCAGTTCTTC. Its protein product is CASSSSQGNSYNEQFF.

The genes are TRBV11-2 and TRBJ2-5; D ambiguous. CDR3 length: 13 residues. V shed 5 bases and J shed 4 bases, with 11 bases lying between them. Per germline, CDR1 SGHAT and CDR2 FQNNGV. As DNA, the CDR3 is TGTGCCAGCAGCCTCGATAGGGTAGAGACCCAGTACTTC. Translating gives CASSLDRVETQYF.

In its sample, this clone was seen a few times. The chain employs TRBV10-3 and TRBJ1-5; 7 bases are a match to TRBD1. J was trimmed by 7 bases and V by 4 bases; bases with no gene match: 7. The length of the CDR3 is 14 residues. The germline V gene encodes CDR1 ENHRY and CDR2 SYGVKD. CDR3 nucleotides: TGTGCCATCAGTGGGACAGGAGACTCACAGCCCCAGCATTTT. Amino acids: CAISGTGDSQPQHF.

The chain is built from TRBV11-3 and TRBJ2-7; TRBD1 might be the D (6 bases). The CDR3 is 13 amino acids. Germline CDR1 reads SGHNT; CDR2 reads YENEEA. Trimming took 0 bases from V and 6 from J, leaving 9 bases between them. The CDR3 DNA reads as TGTGCCAGCAGCTTAGAATTGGGGGCCGAGCAGTACTTC. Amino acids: CASSLELGAEQYF.

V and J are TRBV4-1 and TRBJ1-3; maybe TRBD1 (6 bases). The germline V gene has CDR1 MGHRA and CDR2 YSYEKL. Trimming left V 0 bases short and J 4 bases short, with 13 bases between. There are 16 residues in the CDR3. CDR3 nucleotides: TGCGCCAGCAGCCAAGATTCGGGGGGGCCGGGAAACACCATATATTTT. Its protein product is CASSQDSGGPGNTIYF.

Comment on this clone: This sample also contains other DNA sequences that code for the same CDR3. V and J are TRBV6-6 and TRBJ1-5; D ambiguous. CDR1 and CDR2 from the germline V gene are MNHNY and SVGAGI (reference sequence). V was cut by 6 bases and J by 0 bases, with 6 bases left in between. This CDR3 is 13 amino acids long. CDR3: CASSPYSNQPQHF. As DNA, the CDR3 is TGTGCCAGCAGCCCTTATAGCAATCAGCCCCAGCATTTT.

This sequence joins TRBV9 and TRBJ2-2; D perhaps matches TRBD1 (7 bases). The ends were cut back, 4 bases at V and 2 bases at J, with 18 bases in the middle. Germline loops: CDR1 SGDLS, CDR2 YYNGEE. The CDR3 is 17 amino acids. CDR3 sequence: CASSPGGPSINTGELFF. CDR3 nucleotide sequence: TGTGCCAGCAGCCCAGGGGGGCCTTCCATAAACACCGGGGAGCTGTTTTTT.

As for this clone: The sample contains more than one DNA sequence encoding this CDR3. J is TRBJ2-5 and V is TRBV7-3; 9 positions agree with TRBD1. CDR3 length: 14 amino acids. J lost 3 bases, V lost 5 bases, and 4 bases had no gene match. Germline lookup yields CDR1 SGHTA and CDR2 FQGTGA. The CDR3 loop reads CASSPDRGEETQYF. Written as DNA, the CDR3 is TGTGCCAGCAGCCCGGACAGGGGAGAAGAGACCCAGTACTTC.

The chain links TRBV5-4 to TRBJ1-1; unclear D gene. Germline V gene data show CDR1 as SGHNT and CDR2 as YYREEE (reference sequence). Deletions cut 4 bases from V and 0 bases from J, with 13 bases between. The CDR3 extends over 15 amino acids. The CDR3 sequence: CASSPATDLNTEAFF. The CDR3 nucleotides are TGTGCCAGCAGCCCCGCGACGGACTTGAACACTGAAGCTTTCTTT.

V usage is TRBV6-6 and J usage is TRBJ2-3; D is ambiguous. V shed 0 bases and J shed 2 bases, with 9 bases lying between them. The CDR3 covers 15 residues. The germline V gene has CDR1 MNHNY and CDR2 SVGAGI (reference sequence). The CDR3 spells CASSYSNLVTDTQYF. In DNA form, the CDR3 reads TGTGCCAGCAGTTACTCGAACCTGGTCACAGATACGCAGTATTTT.

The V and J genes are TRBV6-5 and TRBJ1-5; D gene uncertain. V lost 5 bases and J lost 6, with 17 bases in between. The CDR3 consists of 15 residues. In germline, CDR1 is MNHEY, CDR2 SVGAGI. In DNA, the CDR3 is TGTGCCAGCAGTCCGACCGTTTGGACGGTTCAGCCCCAGCATTTT. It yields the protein CASSPTVWTVQPQHF.

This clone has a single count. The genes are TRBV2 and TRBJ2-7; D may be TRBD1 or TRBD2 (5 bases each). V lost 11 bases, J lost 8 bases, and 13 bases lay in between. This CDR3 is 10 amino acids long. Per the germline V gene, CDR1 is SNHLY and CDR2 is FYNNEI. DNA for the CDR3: TGTGCCGGGGGAGAGTCCCAGCAGTACTTC. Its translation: CAGGESQQYF.

The CDR3 coding sequence is TGTGCCAGCAGCGTAGCGGGACAGGGGGCCGGGGAGCTGTTTTTT. Protein: CASSVAGQGAGELFF. The chain combines TRBV9 with TRBJ2-2; 11 nucleotides agree with TRBD1. After removal of 0 bases from V and 6 bases from J, the junction contained 1 base not matched to a gene. The CDR3 spans 15 residues. Germline V lookup: CDR1 SGDLS, CDR2 YYNGEE.

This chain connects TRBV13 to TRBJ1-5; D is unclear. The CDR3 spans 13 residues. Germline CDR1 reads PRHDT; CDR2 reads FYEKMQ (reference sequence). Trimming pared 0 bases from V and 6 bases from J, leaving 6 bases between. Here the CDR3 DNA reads TGTGCCAGCAGCTTAGGCCCCGGTCAGCCCCAGCATTTT. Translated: CASSLGPGQPQHF.

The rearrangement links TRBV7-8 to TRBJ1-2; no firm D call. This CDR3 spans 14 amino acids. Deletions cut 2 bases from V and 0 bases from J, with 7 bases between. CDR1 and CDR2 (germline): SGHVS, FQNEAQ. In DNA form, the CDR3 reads TGTGCCAGCAGCTTAAGTGCCACTAACTATGGCTACACCTTC. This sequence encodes CASSLSATNYGYTF. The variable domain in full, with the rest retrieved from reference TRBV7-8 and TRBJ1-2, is GAGVSQSPRYKVAKRGQDVALRCDPISGHVSLFWYQQALGQGPEFLTYFQNEAQLDKSGLPSDRFFAERPEGSVSTLKIQRTQQEDSAVYLCASSLSATNYGYTFGSGTRLTVV.

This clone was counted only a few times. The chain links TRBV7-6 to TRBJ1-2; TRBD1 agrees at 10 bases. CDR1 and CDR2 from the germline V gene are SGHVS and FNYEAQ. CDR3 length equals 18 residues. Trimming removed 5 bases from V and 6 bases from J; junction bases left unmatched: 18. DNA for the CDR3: TGTGCCAGCAGCCAACGGACAGGGGGAGGCCGTATTATCGATGGCTACACCTTC. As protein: CASSQRTGGGRIIDGYTF. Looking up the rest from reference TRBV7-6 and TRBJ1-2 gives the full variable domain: GAGVSQSPRYKVTKRGQDVALRCDPISGHVSLYWYRQALGQGPEFLTYFNYEAQQDKSGLPNDRFSAERPEGSISTLTIQRTEQRDSAMYRCASSQRTGGGRIIDGYTFGSGTRLTVV.